The rows below give T cell receptor beta chains drawn from one sample of a study of cytomegalovirus exposure and HLA in healthy donors. Sequencing was performed with immunoSEQ multiplex PCR; in TCRdb, only in-frame clones are kept and a portion is missing. This listing includes roughly 200,000 clones. Specimen: PBMCs. Receptors originate from a man aged 25-45 years in good health and CMV-seronegative. The CDR3 runs from the conserved cysteine through the conserved F or W. Fields, in order: J gene, D gene, V gene, CDR3 protein, CDR3 DNA. D genes are given only for firm matches.

j_call: TRBJ2-7; d_call: TRBD1; v_call: TRBV6-5; cdr3_aa: CASSFGQGRPEYF; cdr3_nt: TGTGCCAGCAGTTTTGGACAGGGGAGACCCGAGTACTTC
j_call: TRBJ2-6; d_call: TRBD2; v_call: TRBV19; cdr3_aa: CASTRGRVLLSGANVLTF; cdr3_nt: TGTGCCAGTACCCGAGGGAGGGTACTCCTCTCTGGGGCCAACGTCCTGACTTTC
j_call: TRBJ2-1; d_call: TRBD1; v_call: TRBV19; cdr3_aa: CASSIGDRGLSEQFF; cdr3_nt: TGTGCCAGTAGTATAGGGGACAGGGGGCTGAGTGAGCAGTTCTTC
j_call: TRBJ1-2; d_call: TRBD1; v_call: TRBV28; cdr3_aa: CASSLRQGAQSNYGYTF; cdr3_nt: TGTGCCAGCAGTTTACGGCAGGGGGCGCAATCTAACTATGGCTACACCTTC
j_call: TRBJ2-2; d_call: -; v_call: TRBV6-4; cdr3_aa: CASSDSIGVPGELFF; cdr3_nt: TGTGCCAGCAGTGACTCGATAGGGGTACCCGGGGAGCTGTTTTTT
j_call: TRBJ2-1; d_call: TRBD1; v_call: TRBV29-1; cdr3_aa: CSVGPDRGSSNEQFF; cdr3_nt: TGCAGCGTTGGACCCGACAGGGGATCTAGCAATGAGCAGTTCTTC
j_call: TRBJ1-1; d_call: TRBD1; v_call: TRBV7-9; cdr3_aa: CASSPTGGKTEAFF; cdr3_nt: TGTGCCAGCAGCCCGACAGGGGGCAAGACTGAAGCTTTCTTT
j_call: TRBJ1-1; d_call: -; v_call: TRBV5-4; cdr3_aa: CASSLDGGSNTEAFF; cdr3_nt: TGTGCCAGCAGCTTGGATGGGGGGTCGAACACTGAAGCTTTCTTT
j_call: TRBJ1-6; d_call: -; v_call: TRBV7-2; cdr3_aa: CASSSRTDSPLHF; cdr3_nt: TGTGCCAGCAGTTCGAGGACAGATTCACCCCTCCACTTT
j_call: TRBJ1-5; d_call: -; v_call: TRBV28; cdr3_aa: CASRYYSNQPQHF; cdr3_nt: TGTGCCAGCAGGTATTATAGCAATCAGCCCCAGCATTTT
j_call: TRBJ2-1; d_call: -; v_call: TRBV6-1; cdr3_aa: CASSDRSGNNEQFF; cdr3_nt: TGTGCCAGCAGTGATCGGTCCGGGAACAATGAGCAGTTCTTC
j_call: TRBJ1-2; d_call: TRBD1; v_call: TRBV27; cdr3_aa: CASGDRKDGYTF; cdr3_nt: TGTGCCAGCGGGGACAGGAAGGATGGCTACACCTTC
j_call: TRBJ1-2; d_call: TRBD1; v_call: TRBV6-6; cdr3_aa: CASSQGQGASFYGYTF; cdr3_nt: TGTGCCAGCAGTCAGGGACAGGGGGCGAGTTTCTATGGCTACACCTTC
j_call: TRBJ1-1; d_call: -; v_call: TRBV7-9; cdr3_aa: CASSFGVYQVSEAFF; cdr3_nt: TGTGCCAGCAGCTTCGGGGTCTATCAGGTTTCTGAAGCTTTCTTT
j_call: TRBJ2-7; d_call: TRBD1; v_call: TRBV19; cdr3_aa: CASTPGTGGIYEQYF; cdr3_nt: TGTGCCAGTACCCCCGGGACAGGGGGTATCTACGAGCAGTACTTC
j_call: TRBJ1-5; d_call: -; v_call: TRBV4-3; cdr3_aa: CASSQDSRVGQPQHF; cdr3_nt: TGCGCCAGCAGCCAAGATTCCAGGGTCGGCCAGCCCCAGCATTTT
j_call: TRBJ2-1; d_call: TRBD1; v_call: TRBV19; cdr3_aa: CASSIGPQGGHEQFF; cdr3_nt: TGTGCCAGTAGTATAGGTCCACAGGGGGGCCATGAGCAGTTCTTC
j_call: TRBJ1-2; d_call: TRBD1; v_call: TRBV18; cdr3_aa: CASSPGTADGYTF; cdr3_nt: TGTGCCAGCTCACCCGGGACAGCAGATGGCTACACCTTC
j_call: TRBJ1-4; d_call: -; v_call: TRBV6-5; cdr3_aa: CASSLGATNEKLFF; cdr3_nt: TGTGCCAGCAGCCTGGGCGCAACTAATGAAAAACTGTTTTTT
j_call: TRBJ2-7; d_call: -; v_call: TRBV2; cdr3_aa: CASNKDTNSYEQYF; cdr3_nt: TGTGCCAGCAACAAGGACACGAACTCCTACGAGCAGTACTTC
j_call: TRBJ2-1; d_call: -; v_call: TRBV19; cdr3_aa: CASSIVLSGDRRNNEQFF; cdr3_nt: TGTGCCAGTAGTATAGTTCTCTCCGGAGACAGGCGTAACAATGAGCAGTTCTTC
j_call: TRBJ2-5; d_call: TRBD1; v_call: TRBV10-3; cdr3_aa: CAIRAGTGQETQYF; cdr3_nt: TGTGCCATCAGGGCCGGGACAGGGCAAGAGACCCAGTACTTC
j_call: TRBJ2-2; d_call: TRBD2; v_call: TRBV7-3; cdr3_aa: CASSTPGGNTGELFF; cdr3_nt: TGTGCCAGCAGCACGCCGGGAGGGAACACCGGGGAGCTGTTTTTT
j_call: TRBJ2-7; d_call: TRBD1; v_call: TRBV11-3; cdr3_aa: CASSIGQGGYEQYF; cdr3_nt: TGTGCCAGCAGCATAGGACAGGGGGGTTACGAGCAGTACTTC
j_call: TRBJ1-4; d_call: -; v_call: TRBV19; cdr3_aa: CASRWDSNEKLFF; cdr3_nt: TGTGCCAGTAGGTGGGACTCTAATGAAAAACTGTTTTTT
j_call: TRBJ1-6; d_call: -; v_call: TRBV6-6; cdr3_aa: CASSFRQTDSPLHF; cdr3_nt: TGTGCCAGCAGTTTTCGGCAGACAGATTCACCCCTCCACTTT
j_call: TRBJ1-1; d_call: -; v_call: TRBV5-5; cdr3_aa: CASMVGGGGRTEAFF; cdr3_nt: TGTGCCAGCATGGTGGGAGGAGGTGGGCGCACTGAAGCTTTCTTT
j_call: TRBJ2-5; d_call: TRBD1; v_call: TRBV7-2; cdr3_aa: CASSFQQGALETQYF; cdr3_nt: TGTGCCAGCAGCTTCCAACAGGGGGCTTTGGAGACCCAGTACTTC
j_call: TRBJ1-1; d_call: -; v_call: TRBV6-1; cdr3_aa: CASHRDSRAEAFF; cdr3_nt: TGTGCCAGCCACCGGGACTCGCGAGCTGAAGCTTTCTTT
j_call: TRBJ2-7; d_call: TRBD2; v_call: TRBV6-4; cdr3_aa: CASSLGGSGGSWYEQYF; cdr3_nt: TGTGCCAGCAGCTTAGGAGGTAGCGGGGGGTCCTGGTACGAGCAGTACTTC
j_call: TRBJ2-7; d_call: -; v_call: TRBV2; cdr3_aa: CASSAGELGEQYF; cdr3_nt: TGTGCCAGCAGTGCGGGGGAACTTGGCGAGCAGTACTTC
j_call: TRBJ1-4; d_call: TRBD1; v_call: TRBV30; cdr3_aa: CAWSVEGQGATNEKLFF; cdr3_nt: TGTGCCTGGAGTGTAGAAGGGCAGGGGGCAACTAATGAAAAACTGTTTTTT
j_call: TRBJ1-1; d_call: -; v_call: TRBV4-2; cdr3_aa: CASSQGRGGNTEAFF; cdr3_nt: TGTGCCAGCAGCCAGGGGCGGGGTGGGAACACTGAAGCTTTCTTT
j_call: TRBJ2-2; d_call: -; v_call: TRBV10-1; cdr3_aa: CASSGGTGELFF; cdr3_nt: TGCGCCAGCAGTGGAGGTACCGGGGAGCTGTTTTTT
j_call: TRBJ2-2; d_call: -; v_call: TRBV5-1; cdr3_aa: CASSLGAGDNTGELFF; cdr3_nt: TGCGCCAGCAGCTTGGGGGCAGGTGATAACACCGGGGAGCTGTTTTTT
j_call: TRBJ2-7; d_call: TRBD2; v_call: TRBV27; cdr3_aa: CASSFLAGGPHEQYF; cdr3_nt: TGTGCCAGCAGTTTCCTAGCGGGAGGGCCCCACGAGCAGTACTTC
j_call: TRBJ2-7; d_call: -; v_call: TRBV28; cdr3_aa: CASITGGTYEQYF; cdr3_nt: TGTGCCAGCATCACCGGAGGGACCTACGAGCAGTACTTC
j_call: TRBJ1-2; d_call: -; v_call: TRBV21-1; cdr3_aa: CASSKGPQGNYGYTF; cdr3_nt: TGTGCCAGCAGCAAAGGTCCTCAGGGGAACTATGGCTACACCTTC
j_call: TRBJ2-1; d_call: -; v_call: TRBV10-1; cdr3_aa: CASSESVQTEQFF; cdr3_nt: TGCGCCAGCAGTGAGTCGGTACAGACTGAGCAGTTCTTC
j_call: TRBJ1-6; d_call: -; v_call: TRBV6-4; cdr3_aa: CASSDSPGDSPLHF; cdr3_nt: TGTGCCAGCAGTGACTCACCGGGGGACTCACCCCTCCACTTT
j_call: TRBJ2-7; d_call: TRBD1; v_call: TRBV6-5; cdr3_aa: CASSYSEGQGTGEQYF; cdr3_nt: TGTGCCAGCAGTTACTCGGAGGGACAGGGGACGGGCGAGCAGTACTTC
j_call: TRBJ1-5; d_call: -; v_call: TRBV14; cdr3_aa: CASRSGTPQHF; cdr3_nt: TGTGCCAGCAGATCAGGGACTCCCCAGCATTTT
j_call: TRBJ1-2; d_call: TRBD1; v_call: TRBV27; cdr3_aa: CASALQGARDGYTF; cdr3_nt: TGTGCCAGCGCTTTACAGGGGGCTCGCGATGGCTACACCTTC
j_call: TRBJ1-5; d_call: -; v_call: TRBV4-3; cdr3_aa: CASSQDAGAHQPQHF; cdr3_nt: TGCGCCAGCAGCCAAGATGCAGGGGCCCATCAGCCCCAGCATTTT
j_call: TRBJ2-5; d_call: -; v_call: TRBV7-9; cdr3_aa: CASSLGGLREQYF; cdr3_nt: TGTGCCAGCAGCTTAGGGGGCCTCCGAGAGCAGTACTTC
j_call: TRBJ1-1; d_call: -; v_call: TRBV5-4; cdr3_aa: CASSLPGRGADTEAFF; cdr3_nt: TGTGCCAGCAGCTTGCCCGGCCGGGGGGCGGACACTGAAGCTTTCTTT
j_call: TRBJ2-7; d_call: TRBD1; v_call: TRBV4-1; cdr3_aa: CASSQLWGQGRHEQYF; cdr3_nt: TGCGCCAGCAGCCAGCTCTGGGGACAGGGTCGCCACGAGCAGTACTTC
j_call: TRBJ2-3; d_call: TRBD2; v_call: TRBV6-4; cdr3_aa: CASSDSSSGGGDTQYF; cdr3_nt: TGTGCCAGCAGTGACTCATCTAGCGGGGGGGGAGATACGCAGTATTTT
j_call: TRBJ1-5; d_call: TRBD1; v_call: TRBV19; cdr3_aa: CASSAWDRENQPQHF; cdr3_nt: TGTGCCAGTAGTGCCTGGGACAGGGAAAATCAGCCCCAGCATTTT